This TCR beta chain stems from a study of cytomegalovirus exposure and HLA in healthy donors. For the study at large: From donors who were HLA-typed, an early data release held about 89 million unique TCRs.

Researchers ran the PCR with 60 Vbeta and 13 Jbeta primers. Assay used: immunoSEQ multiplex PCR; TCRdb lists only in-frame clones, some missing. The table shows 150,000 to 200,000 clones, with around 79% occurring only once. CDR3 length: 15 residues. Germline V lookup: CDR1 SGHTA, CDR2 FQGNSA. V gave up 5 bases and J gave up 6 bases; unmatched junction bases: 5. The chain employs TRBV7-2 and TRBJ2-3; 13 nucleotides match TRBD2. The sequence was obtained from a woman aged 45-60 years in good health and CMV-seronegative. Material: PBMCs. For the CDR3, the DNA is TGTGCCAGCAGCCCAAGGACTAGCGGGAGTGATACGCAGTATTTT. Protein sequence: CASSPRTSGSDTQYF.